Listed below are T cell receptor beta chains from one sample, sequenced in a study of T cells after yellow fever vaccination. TCRdb reprocessed the 5' RACE reads via MiXCR and lists one record per CDR3 protein. The table records about 260,000 distinct CDR3 sequences, 10% to 15% of them present only once. The specimen was CD4+ T cells sorted from PBMCs, collected 45 days after the yellow fever booster vaccination. These receptors all stem from a young man who received the YFV17D yellow fever vaccine. Both conserved end residues are part of each CDR3. The D gene is left open where the match is weak. A clone size is listed for some rows: how often the clone was seen (once, few, many), or a class if it is expanded.

cdr3_nt | cdr3_aa | d_call | v_call | clone_size | j_call
TGTGCCAGCAGCCCGGAATGGATTAGCGGAAACTACAATGAGCAGTTCTTC | CASSPEWISGNYNEQFF | . | TRBV13 | few | TRBJ2-1
TGTGCCAGCAGCTTAGTTATCGGACCCAATGAGCAGTTCTTC | CASSLVIGPNEQFF | . | TRBV7-2 | . | TRBJ2-1
TGCGCCAGCAGCCCCCAACAGGGCGGCGGCATTCAGTACTTC | CASSPQQGGGIQYF | . | TRBV5-1 | . | TRBJ2-4
TGTGCCATCAGCTTGACAGGGGGAGAGTACGAGCAGTACTTC | CAISLTGGEYEQYF | TRBD1 | TRBV7-6 | . | TRBJ2-7
TGTGCCAGCAGTCATAGCGGAAACACCGGGGAGCTGTTTTTT | CASSHSGNTGELFF | . | TRBV12-3/TRBV12-4 | few | TRBJ2-2
TGTGCCATCTCACCAGAACTACTGATGGCCGTTCAAGAGACCCAGTACTTC | CAISPELLMAVQETQYF | . | TRBV18 | . | TRBJ2-5
TGCGCCAGCAGCCAAGATTTCGGGAGATCCTTTAATGAGCAGTTCTTC | CASSQDFGRSFNEQFF | . | TRBV4-3 | few | TRBJ2-1
TGTGCCAGCTCACCAGCCAGCGGGAACACAGATACGCAGTATTTT | CASSPASGNTDTQYF | TRBD2 | TRBV18 | few | TRBJ2-3
TGCGCCAGCAGTGACTCTGGGGGGAGAGGGTACGAGCAGTACTTC | CASSDSGGRGYEQYF | . | TRBV10-2 | few | TRBJ2-7
TGCAGCGGCGTTGCTGCGGGAGATGCAGATACGCAGTATTTT | CSGVAAGDADTQYF | TRBD2 | TRBV20-1 | few | TRBJ2-3
TGTGCCAGCAGCGTATCGGGACAGGGTTTCTACGAGCAGTACTTC | CASSVSGQGFYEQYF | TRBD1 | TRBV7-2 | few | TRBJ2-7